This T cell receptor beta chain was sequenced during a study of early T cells in non-severe SARS-CoV-2 infection (dated by TCRdb to the early 2020s). As for the study more broadly: TCR sequencing used bulk RNA from unsorted whole blood, so alpha and beta chains could not be paired. The paper as a whole reports these results and caveats: VDJdb matching was skewed toward anti-spike CD8 responses, so virus-specific expansions were likely underestimated and private and CD4 specificities were missed.

Libraries were built with 5' RACE. Instrument on record: NextSeq 500. Unique molecular identifiers were attached to individual cDNA molecules in the TCR library protocol so that sequencing error and PCR bias could be corrected. Both TCR alpha and beta chains were sequenced, and tight co-correlation was observed between alpha and beta sequence abundances in each sample. Per the original workflow: Decombinator V4 was used to annotate the V gene, J gene and CDR3 of the TCR sequences. TCRs were defined as expanded if a significant change between any two time points was detected under a Poisson model with p below 0.0001. TCR abundances were normalised to the total number of TCRs sequenced in each sample and reported as counts per million. TRAV1-2 paired with TRAJ12, TRAJ20 or TRAJ33 defined MAIT TCRs, while TRAV10 paired with TRAJ18 defined iNKT TCRs. VDJdb, accessed 1 November 2021, was searched for CMV, EBV and SARS-CoV-2 annotated TCRs, with TCRs annotated for multiple antigens excluded. TCRdb applied fastp at Q25 and MiXCR to the public reads, then kept only in-frame beta chains. Rows merge per CDR3 protein into single entries with the most common DNA and genes. V and J calls and clone size were set by TCRdb, not the authors. The sample includes approximately 42,000 distinct CDR3 sequences, with around 6.1% observed a single time. The ten largest clones add up to around 12% of the sample.

Set within a cohort of healthcare workers in London, UK, this nested case-control study involved weekly PCR testing of nasopharyngeal swabs along with blood sampling. Healthcare workers were recruited between 23 and 31 March 2020, during the week of the UK lockdown, and were followed weekly for up to roughly 15 weeks. Between the V and J ends, shortened by 0 bases and 11 bases respectively, the junction contains 17 bases. The germline V gene (reference sequence) provides CDR1 LGHDT and CDR2 YNNKEL. The CDR3 spans 14 residues, from the cysteine through the phenylalanine. The only DNA kept is the CDR3, 42 bases in frame from the first base. The sample holds many counts of this clonotype. There is no known antigen for this receptor. No quality values exist for individual bases; no much larger clone is one base distant.

Recombination connected TRBV3-1 to TRBJ2-7; the D gene is possibly TRBD1 or TRBD2, with 5 bases matching each. The TCR sequence derives from an adult who was a healthcare worker with PCR-confirmed SARS-CoV-2 infection or an uninfected control (not recorded which). Sequenced input: whole blood. This receptor has the CDR3 CASSQDIQGWEKYF. The nucleotide sequence reads TGTGCCAGCAGCCAAGATATCCAGGGATGGGAGAAGTACTTC.